The 29 T cell receptor beta chains in this list originate from one sample, sequenced in a study of neurological immune-mediated disorders. Via MiXCR, TCRdb re-called the 5' RACE reads, giving one row per CDR3 protein. This repertoire shows about 120,000 distinct CDR3 sequences, about 3.2% found once; its top ten account for 1% to 1.5%. Source material: PBMCs. Receptor source: a woman aged 25 to 39 with multiple sclerosis.

This clonotype came up many times. The chain is built from TRBV12-3 or TRBV12-4 and TRBJ2-7; D call uncertain. The V end was cut by 3 bases, the J end by 0 bases, with 9 bases between. CDR3 size: 14 residues. CDR3 in amino acids: CASSFGGASYEQYF. The CDR3 DNA reads as TGTGCCAGCAGTTTTGGTGGAGCCTCCTACGAGCAGTACTTC.

This clonotype was counted ten times or more. CDR3 protein: CAISYGGDEQYF. CDR3 DNA: TGTGCCATCAGTTACGGGGGGGACGAGCAGTACTTC. The chain joins TRBV10-3 to TRBJ2-7; 8 bases map to TRBD2. V lost 5 bases and J lost 5; bases outside the gene matches: 2. Germline CDR1 reads ENHRY; CDR2 reads SYGVKD. The length of the CDR3 is 12 residues.

This clonotype came up many times. V and J are TRBV5-1 and TRBJ2-5, with 7 bases that match TRBD2. CDR1 and CDR2 from the germline V gene are SGHRS and YFSETQ. With 6 bases clipped from V and 6 bases from J, the junction kept 17 bases outside the gene matches. This CDR3 spans 16 amino acids. CDR3 amino acids: CASNRLRETSIQTQYF. The CDR3 DNA sequence: TGCGCCAGCAACAGATTGCGGGAGACTTCAATCCAGACCCAGTACTTC.

This clonotype was seen at least ten times. The chain uses TRBV7-2 and TRBJ2-7, with D possibly matching TRBD2 (6 bases). Trimming took 6 bases from V and 6 from J, leaving 18 bases between them. The CDR3 loop spans 14 amino acids. Germline assignment: CDR1 SGHTA and CDR2 FQGNSA. DNA of the CDR3: TGTGCCAGCAGAGGAGGGGTTTCCGCGGGCGAGCAGTACTTC. This codes for CASRGGVSAGEQYF.

This clonotype has ten or more counts. The chain is built from TRBV7-8 and TRBJ1-4; 9 bases line up with TRBD1. The junction had 6 bases not matched to a gene; V was cut back by 5 bases and J by 8 bases. Germline V gene sequence: CDR1 SGHVS, CDR2 FQNEAQ. The CDR3 length is 14 residues. Here the CDR3 DNA reads TGTGCCAGCAGCCCACAGGGGGCTTACGAAAAACTGTTTTTT. It codes for CASSPQGAYEKLFF.

This clonotype was seen at least ten times. The chain employs TRBV5-1 and TRBJ2-7; maybe TRBD2 (5 bases). Germline V gene data show CDR1 as SGHRS and CDR2 as YFSETQ. The CDR3 covers 13 residues. V lost 5 bases and J 3 bases, leaving 12 bases between the germline ends. The CDR3 DNA sequence: TGCGCCAGCAGATGGGCTAGCTACTACGAGCAGTACTTC. Its translation: CASRWASYYEQYF.

This clonotype was picked up many times. The CDR3 reads CSVEGSGNEKLFF. In DNA form, the CDR3 reads TGCAGCGTTGAAGGGAGCGGTAATGAAAAACTGTTTTTT. This sequence joins TRBV29-1 and TRBJ1-4; no firm D call. V was clipped by 1 base and J by 4 bases, with 7 bases between them. The CDR3 consists of 13 residues. CDR1 and CDR2 (germline): SQVTM, ANQGSEA.

This clonotype was detected ten times or more. This chain links TRBV30 with TRBJ1-5; D is possibly TRBD1 (6 bases). The CDR3 length is 13 residues. CDR1 and CDR2 from the germline V gene are GTSNPN and SVGIG (reference sequence). Trimming cost V 4 bases and J 1 base, with 8 bases left between them. CDR3 protein: CAWTQGSNQPQHF. The DNA of the CDR3 is TGTGCCTGGACACAGGGAAGCAATCAGCCCCAGCATTTT.

This clonotype was seen at least ten times. V is TRBV5-1 and J is TRBJ2-1; D may match TRBD1 or TRBD2 (5 bases each). This CDR3 spans 14 amino acids. Germline-derived CDR1 and CDR2 are SGHRS and YFSETQ. Trimming removed 4 bases at V and 7 bases at J, with 15 bases between. For the CDR3, the DNA is TGCGCCAGCAGCGCCGGGACCAGCAGGAATGAGCAGTTCTTC. It is translated as CASSAGTSRNEQFF.

This clonotype was observed at least ten times. The chain has TRBV20-1 and TRBJ2-1, with 10 bases matching TRBD2. The CDR3 spans 13 residues. Germline values: CDR1 DFQATT, CDR2 SNEGSKA (reference sequence). V lost 3 bases, J lost 6 bases, and 2 bases stayed unmatched. The CDR3 bases are TGCAGTGCTAGGTTAGCGGGAGGCAATGAGCAGTTCTTC. Protein sequence: CSARLAGGNEQFF.

This chain uses TRBV29-1 with TRBJ2-3; TRBD1 aligns across 8 bases. CDR3 size: 13 residues. The germline V gene has CDR1 SQVTM and CDR2 ANQGSEA. The J segment lost 2 bases and the V segment lost 6 bases, leaving 4 bases of the junction unmatched. The CDR3 region has the DNA TGCAGCGTACGGACAGGGACCACAGATACGCAGTATTTT. It is translated as CSVRTGTTDTQYF.

This clonotype was found many times. The chain has TRBV6-6 and TRBJ2-7, with D perhaps TRBD2 (5 bases). This CDR3 contains 13 residues. Trimming shortened V by 4 bases and J by 0 bases, and 7 bases separated the two germline ends. In germline, CDR1 is MNHNY, CDR2 SVGAGI (reference sequence). CDR3 sequence (DNA): TGTGCCAGCAGTTTTGGGAGCTCCTACGAGCAGTACTTC. It translates to CASSFGSSYEQYF.

This clonotype occurred many times. The CDR3 sequence is CASSSRLAGDNTDTQYF. CDR3 sequence (DNA): TGTGCCAGCAGTTCCCGACTAGCGGGGGACAACACAGATACGCAGTATTTT. V is TRBV27 and J is TRBJ2-3; 12 bases agree with TRBD2. Germline assignment: CDR1 MNHEY and CDR2 SMNVEV (reference sequence). There are 17 residues in the CDR3. V was clipped by 4 bases and J by 2 bases; unmatched bases: 7.

In the case of this clonotype: This may arise from a read error, as a much more abundant clone is one base away. The chain links TRBV5-1 to TRBJ1-2, with TRBD1 identical over 8 bases. This CDR3 is built from 15 residues. The V segment lost 7 bases and the J segment 2 bases; nucleotides outside the gene matches: 10. Germline lookup yields CDR1 SGHRS and CDR2 YFSETQ. CDR3 DNA: TGCGCCAGCGGACCCCGGGACAGGTCAAACTATGGCTACACCTTC. It specifies CASGPRDRSNYGYTF.

This clonotype was found many times. The chain uses TRBV20-1 and TRBJ2-6; weak D call: TRBD2 (6 bases). Looked up from germline, CDR1 is DFQATT and CDR2 is SNEGSKA (reference sequence). Trimming shortened V by 5 bases and J by 0 bases, and 11 bases separated the two germline ends. The CDR3 has 15 amino acids. CDR3 nucleotide sequence: TGCAGTGCTGGGACTCTGCGCTCTGGGGCCAACGTCCTGACTTTC. It codes for CSAGTLRSGANVLTF.

This clonotype was counted at least ten times. The rearrangement joins TRBV7-2 to TRBJ2-7, with D possibly TRBD1 on 5 matching bases. V was clipped by 0 bases and J by 4 bases, with 7 bases between them. CDR1 SGHTA and CDR2 FQGNSA come from the germline V gene. The CDR3 contains 13 residues. The CDR3 nucleotides read TGTGCCAGCAGCTTAGCGGACATATACGAGCAGTACTTC. This translates into CASSLADIYEQYF. The complete variable domain, with remaining parts taken from reference TRBV7-2 and TRBJ2-7, reads GAGVSQSPSNKVTEKGKDVELRCDPISGHTALYWYRQSLGQGLEFLIYFQGNSAPDKSGLPSDRFSAERTGGSVSTLTIQRTQQEDSAVYLCASSLADIYEQYFGPGTRLTVT.

Many counts were recorded for this clonotype. The chain combines TRBV27 with TRBJ1-2; possibly TRBD1 for D (5 bases). Deletions cut 7 bases from V and 6 bases from J, with 12 bases between. The CDR3 is 12 residues long. Germline V lookup: CDR1 MNHEY, CDR2 SMNVEV (reference sequence). In nucleotides, the CDR3 is TGTGCCAGCATGGGGCTGGGGAATGGCTACACCTTC. Amino acids: CASMGLGNGYTF.

The sample holds many counts of this clonotype. The rearrangement links TRBV10-3 to TRBJ2-3, with TRBD2 matching 8 bases. The CDR3 loop spans 14 amino acids. The V gene end was trimmed by 6 bases and the J gene end by 2 bases; junction bases not matched to a gene: 4. Germline-derived CDR1 and CDR2 are ENHRY and SYGVKD. CDR3 nucleotide sequence: TGTGCCATCAGAGCTAGCGGGCCCACAGATACGCAGTATTTT. Its protein is CAIRASGPTDTQYF.

This clonotype was seen more than once but under ten times. The V call is TRBV18, the J call TRBJ2-3; unclear D gene. Trimming removed 2 bases from V and 2 bases from J, with 8 bases in between. This CDR3 spans 14 amino acids. Germline values: CDR1 KGHSH, CDR2 LQKENI. CDR3 DNA sequence: TGTGCCAGCTCACCAAGTGTCCACACAGATACGCAGTATTTT. Translation gives CASSPSVHTDTQYF.

In its sample, this clonotype was seen many times. This chain links TRBV24-1 with TRBJ2-1, with 13 positions matching TRBD2. V dropped 2 bases and J dropped 7; count of bases not matched to a gene: 7. The CDR3 contains 17 residues. Germline V gene lookup returns CDR1 KGHDR and CDR2 SFDVKD. The DNA for the CDR3 is TGTGCCACCAGTGATTCCCGGACTAGCGGGGGTAAGAATGAGCAGTTCTTC. Encoded protein: CATSDSRTSGGKNEQFF.

This clonotype has ten or more counts. The chain combines TRBV20-1 with TRBJ2-1; 10 positions match TRBD2. J gave up 5 bases and V 5 bases, and 6 bases lay outside the gene matches. Germline lookup yields CDR1 DFQATT and CDR2 SNEGSKA (reference sequence). There are 14 residues in the CDR3. The CDR3 sequence: CSAQSGGGNNEQFF. DNA of the CDR3: TGCAGTGCTCAAAGCGGGGGGGGTAACAATGAGCAGTTCTTC.

At least ten counts were recorded for this clonotype. The rearrangement joins TRBV20-1 to TRBJ1-1; maybe TRBD1 (5 bases). The V end was cut by 6 bases, the J end by 0 bases, with 17 bases between. The CDR3 spans 15 residues. Per germline, CDR1 DFQATT and CDR2 SNEGSKA (reference sequence). The chain's CDR3 is CSALPGRWMNTEAFF. DNA of the CDR3: TGCAGTGCGCTTCCGGGACGGTGGATGAACACTGAAGCTTTCTTT.

In this sample, this clonotype turned up many times. This chain joins TRBV9 and TRBJ1-2, with TRBD1 as a possible D gene (5 bases). This CDR3 is built from 16 residues. In germline, CDR1 is SGDLS, CDR2 YYNGEE. V was pared by 0 bases and J by 0 bases, with 12 bases between. This CDR3 is CASSVAAGQSNYGYTF. CDR3 DNA sequence: TGTGCCAGCAGCGTAGCGGCGGGGCAGTCTAACTATGGCTACACCTTC.

This clonotype was seen at least ten times. As DNA, the CDR3 is TGCAGCGTTGCCGCAGCGTGGAACGGGGAGCTGTTTTTT. It translates to CSVAAAWNGELFF. J is TRBJ2-2 and V is TRBV29-1; the D is unclear. Trimming took 4 bases from V and 7 from J, leaving 13 bases between them. The CDR3 length is 13 residues. CDR1 and CDR2 from the germline V gene are SQVTM and ANQGSEA.

This clonotype has more than one count but fewer than ten. V and J are TRBV6-2 or TRBV6-3 and TRBJ1-2, with TRBD1 as a possible D gene (6 bases). Trimming removed 6 bases from V and 0 bases from J, with 17 bases in between. CDR1 and CDR2 (germline): MNHEY, SVGEGT. The CDR3 runs to 16 residues. CDR3 nucleotide sequence: TGTGCCAGCAGCTACGGACAGATATCAGCTAACTATGGCTACACCTTC. It encodes CASSYGQISANYGYTF.

This clonotype was observed many times. The chain employs TRBV5-5 and TRBJ1-6; D is perhaps TRBD1 (5 bases). Germline-derived CDR1 and CDR2 are SGHKS and YYEKEE (reference sequence). Trimming stripped 0 bases from V and 7 bases from J, with 14 bases between. The CDR3 sequence is 16 residues long. The CDR3 bases are TGTGCCAGCAGCTTGGTGGGGGGATCTACCAATTCACCCCTCCACTTT. Translation gives CASSLVGGSTNSPLHF.

The chain has TRBV7-2 and TRBJ1-2; D ambiguous. The CDR3 totals 15 residues. The V and J ends lost 6 bases and 4 bases respectively, with 18 bases between them. Germline V lookup: CDR1 SGHTA, CDR2 FQGNSA. In DNA form, the CDR3 reads TGTGCCAGCAGGGATACAGCCCGGGCCATCTATGGCTACACCTTC. This translates into CASRDTARAIYGYTF.

This clonotype was seen at least ten times. The chain uses TRBV5-8 and TRBJ2-1, with unresolved D. The CDR3 runs 11 residues. Trimming removed 4 bases at V and 5 bases at J, with 4 bases between. Germline CDR1 reads SGHTS; CDR2 reads YDEGEE. CDR3 protein: CASSQHNEQFF. CDR3 bases: TGTGCCAGCAGCCAGCACAATGAGCAGTTCTTC.

This clonotype was counted at least ten times. The J gene is TRBJ2-2, the V gene TRBV5-1, with TRBD2 matching over 9 bases. J lost 1 base, V lost 8 bases, and 0 bases had no gene match. In germline, CDR1 is SGHRS, CDR2 YFSETQ. The CDR3 contains 13 residues. The CDR3 spells CASSGGNTGELFF. CDR3 DNA: TGCGCCAGTAGCGGGGGGAACACCGGGGAGCTGTTTTTT.